This entry describes one T cell receptor beta chain. The antigen is not known. Primers for the PCR totalled 60 Vbeta and 13 Jbeta. The assay was immunoSEQ multiplex PCR, and TCRdb's table has in-frame clones only and misses some. The sample has around 150,000 clones; 72% are singletons. These data belong to a study of cytomegalovirus exposure and HLA in healthy donors. Study conclusions and caveats: In vitro assays verified that a few CMV-associated chains recognized CMV antigens specifically.

V was shortened by 5 bases and J by 2 bases, with 13 bases between the two germline ends. The CDR3 has 14 amino acids. Per the germline V gene, CDR1 is SGDLS and CDR2 is YYNGEE. Material for sequencing was PBMCs. The chain couples TRBV9 to TRBJ1-2; the D is unclear. This receptor was obtained from a man aged 45 to 65 in good health and CMV-seropositive. The CDR3 loop is CASSRTQENYGYTF. The CDR3 coding sequence is TGTGCCAGCAGTCGAACTCAGGAAAACTATGGCTACACCTTC.